The source of this TCR beta chain is a study of PD-1 blockade in classical Hodgkin lymphoma (dated by TCRdb to 2020 to 2021). Some background on the complete study: Nivolumab dosing was 3 mg/kg intravenously every 2 weeks, continuing until either disease progression or unacceptable toxicity. The study used TCR beta sequencing and CyTOF to define a peripheral blood immune signature of response to PD-1 blockade in classical Hodgkin lymphoma.

In the case of this clone: Its antigen remains undetermined. No much larger clone is present one base from it, and per-base qualities are unavailable.

In light of the paper, this sample's time point label describes: cycle 4 day 1 (C4D1), after five to seven weeks of nivolumab. Every trial patient had relapsed after autologous stem cell transplantation, and cohorts A, B and C differed in prior brentuximab vedotin exposure. A total of under 70 patients with relapsed/refractory classical Hodgkin lymphoma made up the trial cohort, and each patient's best overall response was complete response, partial response or progressive disease. Trial patients were treated with single-agent nivolumab in the multi-cohort phase II CheckMate 205 trial. An independent review committee assessed best overall response by applying the 2007 International Working Group response criteria. Trial PBMCs were collected just before the start of nivolumab (C1D1) and during therapy at cycle 2 day 1 and cycle 4 day 1. After peripheral blood was drawn into 8 mL Vacutainer Cell Preparation Tubes, PBMCs were isolated by centrifugation and then cryopreserved.

Via the germline V gene, CDR1 is ENHRY and CDR2 SYGVKD. Taken from cysteine to phenylalanine, the CDR3 has 14 residues. The entry retains the CDR3 DNA only, 42 bases that are in frame from base 1. V has 6 bases trimmed and J has 3 bases trimmed; junction bases matching no gene number 5. Study-level results and caveats: A significant rise by C4D1 was seen in CD4+ but not CD8+ TCR diversity (p=0.0027 vs p=0.16), with the rise being most apparent in complete responders (p=0.02). Baseline TCR diversity was reported as lower in newly diagnosed patients than in healthy donors, and lower still in relapsed/refractory patients. The study covered only a single clinical trial cohort, and the causes of the repertoire differences, possibly disease activity or prior therapy, were still not defined. Baseline diversity similar to that of newly diagnosed patients was observed in trial patients achieving complete response, whereas significantly lower diversity was observed in partial responders and progressors. Diversity was lower in patients who began nivolumab less than 1 year after ASCT, so these patients were left out of later analyses to avoid confounding by immune reconstitution.

Genomic DNA was isolated using the Qiagen DNeasy kit from unsorted PBMCs as well as from negatively selected CD4+ and CD8+ fractions. Using primers that anneal to V and J segments, immunoSEQ multiplex PCR amplified the TCR beta CDR3 regions. A synthetic immune receptor repertoire was used to minimize amplification bias, and any residual bias was removed computationally once sequencing was done. The published analysis was carried out like this. Custom Python scripts were used to quantify repertoire diversity as the Shannon entropy index. Unsorted, CD4+ and CD8+ repertoires were analyzed separately, except in combined analyses where CD4+ and CD8+ sequences were merged in silico. Clonal expansion was defined as at least a 2-fold frequency increase after treatment relative to C1D1, with a pseudocount of 0.5 for undetected baseline clones. Singleton clones were defined as clones with 0 or 1 copy at C1D1, and non-singleton clones were defined as clones with 2 or more copies. Clones expanded in unsorted samples were assigned a CD4+, CD8+ or unknown annotation through matching of protein sequences in sorted samples from the same patient. Wilcoxon tests on paired samples were used to test diversity changes from C1D1 to C4D1. TCRdb took over this immuneACCESS table, retaining in-frame rearrangements with V and J assigned. Such tables are incomplete; in checked studies, under half of the missing clones stem from an unresolved V gene, and the remainder is unexplained. D and trimming come from the DNA, and the V and J calls and clone size come from that table. The table for this sample lists around 92,000 clones; 83% of them were counted only once. The ten biggest clones cover 17% of the sample.

The sequenced sample was peripheral blood mononuclear cells (PBMCs), obtained before the fourth cycle of nivolumab. This receptor chain uses TRBV10-3 and TRBJ1-1, with 9 bases in between that match TRBD1. The origin of this receptor is a human donor with classical Hodgkin lymphoma. This receptor carries the CDR3 CAISLQGAHTEAFF. DNA sequence: TGTGCCATCAGCCTACAGGGGGCGCACACTGAAGCTTTCTTT.